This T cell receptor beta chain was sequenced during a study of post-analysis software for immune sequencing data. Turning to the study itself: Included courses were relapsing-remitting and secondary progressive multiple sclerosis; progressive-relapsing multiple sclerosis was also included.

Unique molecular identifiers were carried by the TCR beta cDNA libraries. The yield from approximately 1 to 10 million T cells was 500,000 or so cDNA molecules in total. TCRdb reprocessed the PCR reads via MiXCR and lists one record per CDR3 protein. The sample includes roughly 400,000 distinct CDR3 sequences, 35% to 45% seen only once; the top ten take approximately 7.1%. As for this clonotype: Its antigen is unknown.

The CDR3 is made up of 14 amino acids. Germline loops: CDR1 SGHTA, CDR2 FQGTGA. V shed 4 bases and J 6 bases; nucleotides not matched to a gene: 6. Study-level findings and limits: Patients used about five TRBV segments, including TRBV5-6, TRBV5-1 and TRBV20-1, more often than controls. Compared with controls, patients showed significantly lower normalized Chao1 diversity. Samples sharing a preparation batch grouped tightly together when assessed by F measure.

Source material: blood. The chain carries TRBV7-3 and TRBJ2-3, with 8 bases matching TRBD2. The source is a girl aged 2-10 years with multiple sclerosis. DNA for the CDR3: TGTGCCAGCAGCTCGGGACTAGGAGTTGATACGCAGTATTTT. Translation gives CASSSGLGVDTQYF.